The 28 T cell receptor beta chains below were found in one sample sequenced in a study of shared clonotypes between healthy human individuals. The repertoire was sequenced with immunoSEQ multiplex PCR; TCRdb's copy has only in-frame clones and lacks some. The sample includes approximately 2.5 million clones, approximately 93% of them seen just once. The sample was naive CD4+ T cells from PBMCs. Subset defined: CD45RA+ positively selected. Source of these receptors: a man aged 18 to 30 in good health. Some clones in this sample may be carry-over from other donors' samples.

The chain has TRBV6-6 and TRBJ2-3; perhaps TRBD2 as D (7 bases). CDR1 is MNHNY, CDR2 SVGAGI, per germline (reference sequence). V gave up 9 bases and J gave up 4 bases, with 23 bases separating them. CDR3 length equals 16 residues. CDR3 region: CASSDPRGRGSDTQYF. The CDR3, as DNA: TGTGCCAGTTCCGACCCGAGGGGGAGGGGGTCAGATACGCAGTATTTT.

The V call is TRBV19, the J call TRBJ2-1; 10 bases are a match to TRBD2. V was clipped by 3 bases and J by 4 bases; unmatched bases: 9. This CDR3 comprises 17 residues. The germline CDR1 and CDR2 sequences are LNHDA and SQIVND (reference sequence). CDR3 nucleotide sequence: TGTGCCAGTAGTATGTTCGGGGGACTAGCGCCTTACAATGAGCAGTTCTTC. This codes for CASSMFGGLAPYNEQFF.

Turning to this clone: This sample also contains other DNA sequences that code for the same CDR3. The J gene is TRBJ2-5, the V gene TRBV28, with D possibly matching TRBD1 (6 bases). Per germline, CDR1 MDHEN and CDR2 SYDVKM. The CDR3 is 14 residues long. V lost 2 bases, J lost 0 bases, and 7 bases lay in between. The CDR3 DNA sequence: TGTGCCAGCAGTTTAGCAGGGGACCAAGAGACCCAGTACTTC. Protein: CASSLAGDQETQYF.

CDR3 residues: CASSLGVTGGGTDTQYF. CDR3 sequence (DNA): TGTGCCAGCAGCTTAGGTGTAACAGGGGGCGGCACAGATACGCAGTATTTT. V usage is TRBV11-3 and J usage is TRBJ2-3; 9 bases align to TRBD1. CDR1 SGHNT and CDR2 YENEEA come from the germline V gene. Trimming removed 1 base from V and 1 base from J; junction bases left unmatched: 6. The CDR3 runs to 17 residues.

The V call is TRBV15, the J call TRBJ2-2, with D tentatively TRBD2 (6 bases). The CDR3 totals 16 residues. Per germline, CDR1 LNHNV and CDR2 YYDKDF (reference sequence). V gave up 3 bases and J gave up 6 bases, with 17 bases separating them. The CDR3 sequence: CATSRVGLTGAGELFF. CDR3 bases: TGTGCCACCAGCAGGGTAGGACTAACCGGCGCCGGGGAGCTGTTTTTT. The full variable domain, rest sourced from reference TRBV15 and TRBJ2-2, is DAMVIQNPRYQVTQFGKPVTLSCSQTLNHNVMYWYQQKSSQAPKLLFHYYDKDFNNEADTPDNFQSRRPNTSFCFLDIRSPGLGDTAMYLCATSRVGLTGAGELFFGEGSRLTVL.

This chain links TRBV5-1 with TRBJ2-7; no definite D call. V was shortened by 0 bases and J by 1 base, with 8 bases between the two germline ends. CDR3 length: 14 residues. Germline V gives CDR1 SGHRS, CDR2 YFSETQ. CDR3 in DNA: TGCGCCAGCAGCTTGGGGCCCCCTTCCTACGAGCAGTACTTC. Amino acid sequence: CASSLGPPSYEQYF.

With regard to this clone: Other nucleotide sequences in the sample specify the same CDR3. The V and J genes are TRBV2 and TRBJ2-2, with 7 bases that match TRBD2. The V gene's germline CDR1 is SNHLY and CDR2 FYNNEI. V shed 6 bases and J 1 base; nucleotides not matched to a gene: 5. The CDR3 is made up of 15 amino acids. The CDR3 loop reads CASRETSRNTGELFF. In DNA form, the CDR3 reads TGTGCCAGCAGAGAGACTAGCAGGAACACCGGGGAGCTGTTTTTT. The full variable domain, rest sourced from reference TRBV2 and TRBJ2-2, is EPEVTQTPSHQVTQMGQEVILRCVPISNHLYFYWYRQILGQKVEFLVSFYNNEISEKSEIFDDQFSVERPDGSNFTLKIRSTKLEDSAMYFCASRETSRNTGELFFGEGSRLTVL.

The V and J genes are TRBV28 and TRBJ1-2, with 10 bases lining up with TRBD1. The CDR3 totals 15 residues. Germline V lookup: CDR1 MDHEN, CDR2 SYDVKM. V shed 7 bases and J 7 bases; nucleotides not matched to a gene: 12. The CDR3 sequence is CASIGQGDANLGYTF. Here the CDR3 DNA reads TGTGCCAGCATAGGACAGGGGGACGCGAACCTTGGCTACACCTTC.

V gene TRBV9 combines with J gene TRBJ1-4, with TRBD1 identical over 9 bases. J was trimmed by 2 bases and V by 3 bases; bases with no gene match: 5. CDR1 and CDR2 (germline): SGDLS, YYNGEE. The CDR3 consists of 16 residues. The CDR3 protein is CASSARQGGTNEKLFF. The DNA for the CDR3 is TGTGCCAGCAGCGCTCGACAGGGGGGGACTAATGAAAAACTGTTTTTT.

To note about this clone: Other DNA sequences in this sample translate to the same CDR3. This chain joins TRBV28 and TRBJ2-6; D is ambiguous. V was cut by 3 bases and J by 2 bases, with 8 bases left in between. The CDR3 is 15 residues long. Germline loops: CDR1 MDHEN, CDR2 SYDVKM. CDR3 sequence reads: CASSFLGAGANVLTF. Here the CDR3 DNA reads TGTGCCAGCAGTTTTCTAGGTGCTGGGGCCAACGTCCTGACTTTC. The variable domain in full, with the rest retrieved from reference TRBV28 and TRBJ2-6, is DVKVTQSSRYLVKRTGEKVFLECVQDMDHENMFWYRQDPGLGLRLIYFSYDVKMKEKGDIPEGYSVSREKKERFSLILESASTNQTSMYLCASSFLGAGANVLTFGAGSRLTVL.

V and J are TRBV5-6 and TRBJ1-6; D is unresolved. Germline loops: CDR1 SGHDT, CDR2 YYEEEE. This CDR3 is 14 amino acids long. Trimming removed 6 bases at V and 7 bases at J, with 14 bases between. This CDR3 reads CASTQEGRNSPLHF. In DNA, the CDR3 is TGTGCCAGCACCCAGGAGGGTCGGAATTCACCCCTCCACTTT.

This chain links TRBV4-1 with TRBJ1-4; unclear D gene. The germline CDR1 and CDR2 sequences are MGHRA and YSYEKL. Trimming removed 1 base at V and 3 bases at J, with 9 bases between. This CDR3 is built from 15 residues. The CDR3 DNA sequence: TGCGCCAGCAGCCAAGTAGGGTTGCCTAATGAAAAACTGTTTTTT. Encoded protein: CASSQVGLPNEKLFF.

The DNA of the CDR3 is TGTGCCAGCAGCAAGCGACTAGCGGGTTACAATGAGCAGTTCTTC. Protein: CASSKRLAGYNEQFF. The chain is built from TRBV6-6 and TRBJ2-1; 10 bases are shared with TRBD2. CDR1 and CDR2 from the germline V gene are MNHNY and SVGAGI (reference sequence). The J segment lost 4 bases and the V segment lost 6 bases, leaving 6 bases of the junction unmatched. The CDR3 length is 15 residues.

A few counts support this clone. The chain is built from TRBV11-1 and TRBJ1-2; the D is unclear. The V gene lost 5 bases and the J gene lost 8 bases, with 12 bases spanning the gap. Germline V gene data show CDR1 as SGHAT and CDR2 as FQDESV (reference sequence). There are 12 residues in the CDR3. The CDR3 DNA sequence: TGTGCCAGCAGCAACGGCCCGTCGGGCTACACCTTC. Encoded protein: CASSNGPSGYTF.

The genes are TRBV28 and TRBJ2-7, with D perhaps matching TRBD2 (6 bases). The length of the CDR3 is 14 residues. With 6 bases removed from V and 6 bases from J, the gap between germline ends came to 18 bases. From germline, CDR1 is MDHEN and CDR2 SYDVKM. CDR3 protein: CASSQSGGSGEQYF. CDR3 nucleotide sequence: TGTGCCAGCAGCCAAAGTGGAGGGAGCGGCGAGCAGTACTTC.

As concerns this clone: Other DNA sequences in this sample translate to the same CDR3. This chain links TRBV6-5 with TRBJ2-5, with 7 bases lining up with TRBD2. This CDR3 is 14 amino acids long. Trimming removed 0 bases from V and 5 bases from J; junction bases left unmatched: 3. Germline CDR1 reads MNHEY; CDR2 reads SVGAGI. CDR3 amino acids: CASSYSGGGETQYF. The CDR3, as DNA: TGTGCCAGCAGTTACTCTGGGGGAGGGGAGACCCAGTACTTC.

The sample holds one count of this clone. This chain connects TRBV7-6 to TRBJ2-1; D ambiguous. There are 11 residues in the CDR3. CDR1 is SGHVS, CDR2 FNYEAQ, per germline. The germline V and J ends were trimmed by 3 bases and 7 bases, with 4 bases remaining between them. CDR3 bases: TGTGCCAGCAGCTTTGGGAATGAGCAGTTCTTC. Translating it yields CASSFGNEQFF.

V is TRBV2 and J is TRBJ1-1, with 10 bases lining up with TRBD1. V shed 9 bases, J shed 4 bases, and the junction held 8 bases outside the gene matches. The germline CDR1 and CDR2 sequences are SNHLY and FYNNEI. This CDR3 comprises 14 residues. Here the CDR3 reads CASGVDRGSTEAFF. CDR3 in DNA: TGTGCCAGTGGGGTGGACAGGGGGAGCACTGAAGCTTTCTTT. The whole variable domain, filled in from reference TRBV2 and TRBJ1-1, reads EPEVTQTPSHQVTQMGQEVILRCVPISNHLYFYWYRQILGQKVEFLVSFYNNEISEKSEIFDDQFSVERPDGSNFTLKIRSTKLEDSAMYFCASGVDRGSTEAFFGQGTRLTVV.

The chain combines TRBV5-1 with TRBJ1-2; TRBD1 matches at 7 bases. Germline V gene sequence: CDR1 SGHRS, CDR2 YFSETQ. The junction had 12 bases not matched to a gene; V was cut back by 2 bases and J by 2 bases. The CDR3 is made up of 17 amino acids. The CDR3 is CASSLGAGGKGNYGYTF. CDR3 nucleotides: TGCGCCAGCAGCTTAGGGGCAGGGGGTAAAGGGAACTATGGCTACACCTTC. The whole variable domain, filled in from reference TRBV5-1 and TRBJ1-2, reads KAGVTQTPRYLIKTRGQQVTLSCSPISGHRSVSWYQQTPGQGLQFLFEYFSETQRNKGNFPGRFSGRQFSNSRSEMNVSTLELGDSALYLCASSLGAGGKGNYGYTFGSGTRLTVV.

The chain has TRBV10-3 and TRBJ2-5; possibly TRBD1 or TRBD2 for D (6 bases each). Germline assignment: CDR1 ENHRY and CDR2 SYGVKD. Trimming pared 6 bases from V and 1 base from J, leaving 12 bases between. CDR3 length: 14 residues. The CDR3: CAIRGGGGQETQYF. The CDR3 region has the DNA TGTGCCATCAGGGGTGGAGGGGGCCAAGAGACCCAGTACTTC.

This sequence joins TRBV15 and TRBJ2-2; 8 bases line up with TRBD2. V shed 7 bases and J 7 bases; nucleotides not matched to a gene: 5. CDR1 is LNHNV and CDR2 is YYDKDF in the germline V gene (reference sequence). The CDR3 has 13 residues. The DNA for the CDR3 is TGTGCCACCACCAGCGGGAGAGACGGGGAGCTGTTTTTT. Translating gives CATTSGRDGELFF.

The CDR3 coding sequence is TGTGCCAGCAGCTTGTCCGGGATCAATGAGCAGTTCTTC. This codes for CASSLSGINEQFF. V and J are TRBV5-6 and TRBJ2-1, with D maybe TRBD2 (5 bases). Trimming took 1 base from V and 6 from J, leaving 8 bases between them. The CDR3 is made up of 13 amino acids. CDR1 is SGHDT, CDR2 YYEEEE, per germline.

The chain employs TRBV7-9 and TRBJ2-7; 10 positions agree with TRBD1. The junction had 10 bases not matched to a gene; V was cut back by 5 bases and J by 0 bases. The CDR3 consists of 17 residues. Germline CDR1 reads SEHNR; CDR2 reads FQNEAQ (reference sequence). The CDR3 here is CASSPYRGQGSSYEQYF. CDR3 bases: TGTGCCAGCAGCCCCTATCGGGGACAGGGGAGCTCCTACGAGCAGTACTTC.

The chain recombines TRBV29-1 with TRBJ1-2; D unresolved. Germline V CDR1 and CDR2: SQVTM, ANQGSEA. Trimming took off 6 bases at V and 4 bases at J, with 9 bases between the two ends. The CDR3 totals 11 residues. The CDR3 protein is CSVSPGYGYTF. DNA for the CDR3: TGCAGCGTCTCCCCGGGCTATGGCTACACCTTC.

The rearrangement uses TRBV11-2 and TRBJ1-5, with 8 bases matching TRBD1. V lost 1 base, J lost 5 bases, and 4 bases stayed unmatched. Germline assignment: CDR1 SGHAT and CDR2 FQNNGV. The CDR3 contains 15 residues. The CDR3 DNA reads as TGTGCCAGCAGCTTAGGAGGGACAGGCGATCAGCCCCAGCATTTT. This translates into CASSLGGTGDQPQHF.

This sequence joins TRBV9 and TRBJ1-1; D gene uncertain. Trimming shortened V by 3 bases and J by 1 base, and 4 bases separated the two germline ends. Germline values: CDR1 SGDLS, CDR2 YYNGEE. The CDR3 is 12 amino acids. The CDR3 is CASSGPNTEAFF. In DNA form, the CDR3 reads TGTGCCAGCAGCGGCCCGAACACTGAAGCTTTCTTT. Supplemented by reference TRBV9 and TRBJ1-1, the full variable domain reads DSGVTQTPKHLITATGQRVTLRCSPRSGDLSVYWYQQSLDQGLQFLIQYYNGEERAKGNILERFSAQQFPDLHSELNLSSLELGDSALYFCASSGPNTEAFFGQGTRLTVV.

The chain recombines TRBV7-9 with TRBJ1-1; D is possibly TRBD1 (6 bases). The germline V and J ends were trimmed by 5 bases and 4 bases, with 11 bases remaining between them. The CDR3 extends over 13 amino acids. Germline CDR1 SEHNR, CDR2 FQNEAQ (reference sequence). The CDR3: CASSPKGVTEAFF. The CDR3 DNA reads as TGTGCCAGCAGCCCAAAGGGGGTCACTGAAGCTTTCTTT.

The chain uses TRBV15 and TRBJ2-5; no reliable D call. The CDR3 totals 14 residues. CDR1 and CDR2 from the germline V gene are LNHNV and YYDKDF (reference sequence). Trimming removed 0 bases from V and 1 base from J, with 6 bases in between. CDR3 nucleotide sequence: TGTGCCACCAGCAGAGATCGGACCCAAGAGACCCAGTACTTC. Translation: CATSRDRTQETQYF.